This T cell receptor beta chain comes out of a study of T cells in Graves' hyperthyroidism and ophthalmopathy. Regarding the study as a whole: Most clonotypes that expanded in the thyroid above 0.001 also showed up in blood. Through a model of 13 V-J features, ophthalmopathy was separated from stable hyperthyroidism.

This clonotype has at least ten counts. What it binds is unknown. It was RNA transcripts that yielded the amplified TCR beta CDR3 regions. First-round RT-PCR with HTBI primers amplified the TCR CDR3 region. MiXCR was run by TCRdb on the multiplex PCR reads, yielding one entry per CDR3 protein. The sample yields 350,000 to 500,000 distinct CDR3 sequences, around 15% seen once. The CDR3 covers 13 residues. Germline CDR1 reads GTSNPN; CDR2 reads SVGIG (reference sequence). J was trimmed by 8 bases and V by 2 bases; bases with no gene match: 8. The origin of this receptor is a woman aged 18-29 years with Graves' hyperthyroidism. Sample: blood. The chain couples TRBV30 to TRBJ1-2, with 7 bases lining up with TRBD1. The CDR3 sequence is CAWSPDRAKGYTF. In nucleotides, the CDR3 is TGTGCCTGGAGTCCCGACAGGGCGAAGGGCTACACCTTC.